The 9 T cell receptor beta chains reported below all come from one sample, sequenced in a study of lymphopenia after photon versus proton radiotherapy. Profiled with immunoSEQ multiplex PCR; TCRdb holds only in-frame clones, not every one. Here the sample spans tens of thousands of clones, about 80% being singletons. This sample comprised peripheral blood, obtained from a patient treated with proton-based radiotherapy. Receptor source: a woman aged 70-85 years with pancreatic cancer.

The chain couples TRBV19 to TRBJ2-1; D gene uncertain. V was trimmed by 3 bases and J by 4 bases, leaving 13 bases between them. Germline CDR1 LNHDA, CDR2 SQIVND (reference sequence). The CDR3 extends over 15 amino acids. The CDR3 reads CASSMWRQEYNEQFF. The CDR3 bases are TGTGCCAGTAGTATGTGGCGTCAGGAGTACAATGAGCAGTTCTTC.

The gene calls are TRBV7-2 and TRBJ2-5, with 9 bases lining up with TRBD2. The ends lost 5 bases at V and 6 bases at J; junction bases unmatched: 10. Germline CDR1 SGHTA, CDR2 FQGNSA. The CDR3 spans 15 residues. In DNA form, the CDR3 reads TGTGCCAGCAGCCCTAACGATAGCGGGGGACAGACCCAGTACTTC. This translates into CASSPNDSGGQTQYF.

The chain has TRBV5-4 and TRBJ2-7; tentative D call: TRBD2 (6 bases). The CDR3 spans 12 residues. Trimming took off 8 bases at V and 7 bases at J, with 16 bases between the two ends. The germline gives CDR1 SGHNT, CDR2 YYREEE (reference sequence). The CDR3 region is CASRDFAGEQYF. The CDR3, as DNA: TGTGCCAGTAGGGACTTTGCGGGGGAGCAGTACTTC.

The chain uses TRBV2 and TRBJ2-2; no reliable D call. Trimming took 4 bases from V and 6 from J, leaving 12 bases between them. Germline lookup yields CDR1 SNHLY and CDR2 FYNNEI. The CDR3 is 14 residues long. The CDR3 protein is CASSVEFDSGELFF. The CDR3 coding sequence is TGTGCCAGCAGTGTGGAGTTCGACTCCGGGGAGCTGTTTTTT. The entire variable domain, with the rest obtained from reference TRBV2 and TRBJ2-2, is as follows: EPEVTQTPSHQVTQMGQEVILRCVPISNHLYFYWYRQILGQKVEFLVSFYNNEISEKSEIFDDQFSVERPDGSNFTLKIRSTKLEDSAMYFCASSVEFDSGELFFGEGSRLTVL.

In nucleotides, the CDR3 is TGTGCCAGTAGTATCGCCGTAAGCGGGAAAGGCGGGGAGCTGTTTTTT. It specifies CASSIAVSGKGGELFF. The chain combines TRBV19 with TRBJ2-2, with 7 bases that match TRBD2. Germline CDR1 and CDR2: LNHDA and SQIVND (reference sequence). The CDR3 totals 16 residues. The trim removed 3 bases at V and 7 bases at J, leaving 11 bases unmatched.

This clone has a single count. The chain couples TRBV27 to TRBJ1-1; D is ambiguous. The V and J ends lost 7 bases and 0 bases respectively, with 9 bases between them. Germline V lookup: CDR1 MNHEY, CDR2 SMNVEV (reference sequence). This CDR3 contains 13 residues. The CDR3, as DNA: TGTGCCAGCATCGGCCCGTTGAACACTGAAGCTTTCTTT. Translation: CASIGPLNTEAFF.

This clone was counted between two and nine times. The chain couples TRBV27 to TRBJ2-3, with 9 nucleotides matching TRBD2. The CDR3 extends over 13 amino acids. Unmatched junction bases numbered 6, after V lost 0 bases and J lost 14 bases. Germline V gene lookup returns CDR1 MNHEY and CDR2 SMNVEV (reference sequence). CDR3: CASSLSRTSDGYF. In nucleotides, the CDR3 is TGTGCCAGCAGTTTATCGAGGACTAGCGATGGGTATTTT.

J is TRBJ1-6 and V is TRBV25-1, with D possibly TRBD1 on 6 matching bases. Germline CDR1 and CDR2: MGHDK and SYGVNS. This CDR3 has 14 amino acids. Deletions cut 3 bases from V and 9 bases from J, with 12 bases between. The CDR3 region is CASSDWTESSPLHF. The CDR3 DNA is TGTGCCAGCAGTGATTGGACAGAGAGTTCACCCCTCCACTTT.

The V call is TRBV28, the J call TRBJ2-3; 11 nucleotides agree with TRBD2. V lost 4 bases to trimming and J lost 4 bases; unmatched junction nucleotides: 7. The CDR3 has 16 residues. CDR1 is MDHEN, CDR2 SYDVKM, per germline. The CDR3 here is CASSSAPGLAADTQYF. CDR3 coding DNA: TGTGCCAGCAGTTCCGCCCCGGGACTAGCGGCAGATACGCAGTATTTT.